The rows below give T cell receptor beta chains drawn from one sample of a study of CD8+CD57+ T cells in acquired aplastic anemia. MiXCR, applied by TCRdb to the reads, yields one record per CDR3 protein. Found here are hundreds of thousands of distinct CDR3 sequences, just under 70% of them singletons; the top ten hold 3.5% to 4.5%. Material for sequencing was sorted CD4+, CD8+, or CD8+CD57+ T cells (not recorded which) from PBMCs. These receptors were taken from a human donor in good health, serving as a control. The CDR3 runs from the conserved cysteine through the conserved F or W. D genes are given only for firm matches. A row's size may be missing; if present it is once, few, many or a size class.

>TRBJ2-5|14|-|TRBV24-1|-
TGTGCCACCAGTGACCCGTATCTCACAGAGACCCAGTACTTC
CATSDPYLTETQYF
>TRBJ2-3|14|-|TRBV7-3|-
TGTGCCAGCAGCCTGGGTTCCCGCACAGTTCCGCAGTATTTT
CASSLGSRTVPQYF
>TRBJ2-7|14|-|TRBV5-1|-
TGCGCCAGCAGCTTGGGGGTTTGGAACACCGAGCAGTACTTC
CASSLGVWNTEQYF
>TRBJ2-2|13|-|TRBV6-2/TRBV6-3|-
TGTGCCAGCAGTCTAGAGAACACCGGGGAGCTGTTTTTT
CASSLENTGELFF
>TRBJ2-1|14|TRBD2|TRBV10-2|-
TGCGCCAGCAAGGAGCGGGGGAGGGGCAATGAGCAGTTCTTC
CASKERGRGNEQFF
>TRBJ2-7|12|-|TRBV10-3|-
TGTGCCTCCGGATCGGGGTCCTACGAGCAGTACTTC
CASGSGSYEQYF
>TRBJ2-5|16|TRBD2|TRBV5-1|once
TGCGCCAGCAGTTTGGTAACTAGCGGGGGCCAAGAGACCCAGTACTTC
CASSLVTSGGQETQYF
>TRBJ2-5|14|-|TRBV5-1|-
TGCGCCAGCAGCTTCGGGACCGACGGAAGGACCCAGTACTTC
CASSFGTDGRTQYF
>TRBJ2-2|15|-|TRBV11-2|-
TGCGCCAGCAGCCAAGATTCCGAGAGGGCCGGGGAGCTGTTTTTT
CASSQDSERAGELFF
>TRBJ2-1|18|-|TRBV7-2|-
TGTGCCAGCAGGGGCCAGAAAGGGGGAGGTTTAGTAAACAATGAGCAGTTCTTC
CASRGQKGGGLVNNEQFF
>TRBJ2-7|15|-|TRBV9|-
TGTGCCAGCAGCGTAAGGGTGGACGGGTACTATGAGCAGTACTTC
CASSVRVDGYYEQYF
>TRBJ1-5|16|-|TRBV10-2|-
TGCGCCATCAACAGGGTGCGGGATGCGGGCAATCAGCCCCAGCATTTT
CAINRVRDAGNQPQHF
>TRBJ1-2|14|-|TRBV10-3|-
TGTGCCATCAGTGGGCAGGTGGATTCCTACGAGCAGACCTTC
CAISGQVDSYEQTF